This T cell receptor (beta chain) was recorded in a study of blood T cell repertoires in COVID-19 (dated by TCRdb to about 2020). Context from the whole study: Samples from collaborators originated in the United States, Italy and Spain and spanned both the acute and convalescent phases of COVID-19. The prospective study material was composed of cDNA or gDNA derived from T cells, B-cell-depleted T cells, or PBMCs. Samples were obtained from the ongoing ImmuneRACE study (first 160 participants) and from 1,254 subjects provided by 6 global collaborators. The dataset comprised deeply sampled blood TCRbeta repertoires from subjects exposed to, actively infected with, or recovered from COVID-19. Where HLA class I and class II types were available, the types were taken from metadata supplied by the sample provider, not from assay-based typing. The repertoires were released in a freely available public database meant as a resource for research on the immune response to SARS-CoV-2. Nearly every sample came with metadata listing a de-identified subject ID, COVID-19 status, age in years and sex.

TCRbeta CDR3 regions were amplified from genomic DNA using the immunoSEQ Assay, a bias-controlled multiplex PCR. The authors' pipeline ran thus. The number of nucleated cells in each sample was estimated by amplification of reference gene primers within the assay. To quantify the absolute abundance of each unique TCRbeta CDR3 rearrangement, sequence reads were collapsed and filtered. For each sample, productive Simpson clonality was calculated by taking the square root of Simpson's diversity index across productive rearrangements. TCRdb's version of the immuneACCESS table is confined to in-frame rearrangements and falls short of the full clone set. An unresolved V gene accounts for under half of the shortfall where checked; the remainder is of unknown origin. That table gives V, J and clone size, and the DNA gave D and trimming. This sample comprises over 300,000 clones, 70% to 90% of them detected only once. Together, the top ten hold around 5.9% of the sample.

Worth noting for this clone: It lacks a known antigen. It has no much larger one-base neighbor in the sample; base qualities were not kept.

Participants in the prospective study were enrolled through a virtual design, were aged roughly 18 to 100 years, and lived in roughly 25 United States geographic areas. To assign participants to cohorts, the prospective study relied on clinical history that participants themselves reported in a screening survey and a study questionnaire. ImmuneRACE Cohort 3 recovered participants were defined by two consecutive negative NP/OP PCR tests, healthcare professional clearance, or symptom resolution. Each participant in the prospective study had whole blood, serum and a nasopharyngeal or oropharyngeal swab collected by mobile phlebotomists. Additional blood draws and questionnaires over an approximately two-month period could optionally be provided by prospective study participants. Before DNA extraction, prospective study blood samples were shipped either frozen or at room temperature. On the study overall, not on this receptor specifically: The amount of clinical and demographic metadata varied by source and participant and was provided uncurated.

The sequence was collected from a woman aged 25 to 39 who had recovered from COVID-19. The specimen was PBMCs or T cells enriched from blood (not recorded which).

CDR3 region: CSARDSLSGADTQYF. The nucleotides read TGCAGCGCTAGGGACAGCCTATCGGGCGCAGATACGCAGTATTTT. The sequence joins TRBV29-1 to TRBJ2-3; the junction holds 7 bases that match TRBD1. The CDR3 starts with the cysteine, ends with the phenylalanine, and has 15 residues. The CDR3 DNA has 45 bases and is translated from base 1. The germline V gene yields SQVTM for CDR1 and ANQGSEA for CDR2. Unmatched junction bases come to 14, with V trimmed by 7 bases and J by 4 bases.